The TCR beta chain under discussion was sequenced for a study of CD8 T cells in ankylosing spondylitis. At least ten counts were recorded for this clonotype. Its target is not known. Findings of the study overall: A TCR beta motif of 7 to 9 highly homologous variants seemed to mark ankylosing spondylitis blood.

From the 5' RACE reads, TCRdb called clonotypes with MiXCR, one entry per CDR3 protein. The repertoire includes more than 500,000 distinct CDR3 sequences, approximately 5% of them detected once, and approximately 3.5% sits in the top ten. Germline V gene lookup returns CDR1 DFQATT and CDR2 SNEGSKA (reference sequence). This CDR3 region has 14 residues. The V and J ends lost 5 bases and 0 bases, in that order; junction bases with no gene match: 2. Sample: blood, either unsorted or a sorted T cell fraction (not recorded which). This chain connects TRBV20-1 to TRBJ2-1; 9 bases are shared with TRBD2. The TCR was taken from a male donor with ankylosing spondylitis. The CDR3, as DNA: TGCAGTGCTGGTAGCGGGAGCTCCTACAATGAGCAGTTCTTC. As protein: CSAGSGSSYNEQFF.